This TCR beta chain was profiled in a study of T cell responses to AZD1222 COVID-19 vaccine. Study-level points and caveats: There were mostly white British donors and more females than males, and clonal diversity was possibly underestimated. When two AZD1222 doses had been given, Spike-specific TCR breadth and depth rose. In the spike-specific TCR repertoire, nearly half reportedly target unmutated variant regions. Baseline serology detected seropositivity in only five to seven AZD1222 recipients.

V was shortened by 1 base and J by 0 bases, with 7 bases between the two germline ends. The CDR3 contains 15 residues. Germline lookup yields CDR1 LNHNV and CDR2 YYDKDF (reference sequence). A word on this clone: What it binds is unknown.

The assay was immunoSEQ multiplex PCR, and TCRdb's table has in-frame clones only and misses some. The table lists some 120,000 clones, roughly 87% of them singletons. The specimen was peripheral blood, collected on day 0 of AZD1222 vaccination. The chain couples TRBV15 to TRBJ1-3; no reliable D call. The source of this sequence is an adult in good health. In DNA, the CDR3 is TGTGCCACCAGCAGAGGAGGGTCCTCTGGAAACACCATATATTTT. Protein product: CATSRGGSSGNTIYF.